The 30 T cell receptor beta chains below all came from one sample that was sequenced in a study of identical twins. TCRdb ran MiXCR on the 5' RACE reads and lists one entry per CDR3 protein. Of roughly 720,000 distinct CDR3 sequences listed, around a sixth are singletons. In addition, the sample was reused for a study of T cells expressing NK-cell markers.

Specimen: PBMCs. The source of these receptors is a woman aged 18-29 years in good health.

This clonotype was counted a few times. The V and J genes are TRBV5-5 and TRBJ2-7; D is uncertain. The CDR3 has 14 amino acids. Germline loops: CDR1 SGHKS, CDR2 YYEKEE (reference sequence). Trimming stripped 2 bases from V and 0 bases from J, with 9 bases between. This chain's CDR3 is CASSLGSNSYEQYF. CDR3 DNA: TGTGCCAGCAGCTTAGGGTCTAACTCCTACGAGCAGTACTTC.

The chain uses TRBV11-2 and TRBJ2-4; TRBD1 matches 7 bases. J lost 6 bases, V lost 3 bases, and 8 bases had no gene match. Germline values: CDR1 SGHAT, CDR2 FQNNGV. This CDR3 has 15 amino acids. CDR3 nucleotides: TGTGCCAGCAGCTTCACAGGGGAGTGGAGAAACATTCAGTACTTC. As protein: CASSFTGEWRNIQYF.

In this sample, this clonotype turned up a few times. The rearrangement joins TRBV7-9 to TRBJ2-5, with 10 nucleotides matching TRBD2. The CDR3 extends over 14 amino acids. V gave up 8 bases and J gave up 1 base; unmatched junction bases: 4. CDR1 is SEHNR, CDR2 FQNEAQ, per germline (reference sequence). The CDR3: CASVSGRTQETQYF. Here the CDR3 DNA reads TGTGCCAGCGTTAGCGGGAGGACCCAAGAGACCCAGTACTTC.

The chain joins TRBV29-1 to TRBJ2-5; D is perhaps TRBD2 (6 bases). The CDR3 sequence is 12 residues long. V lost 7 bases to trimming and J lost 5 bases, with 14 bases between them. CDR1 is SQVTM and CDR2 is ANQGSEA in the germline V gene. This chain's CDR3 is CSALGSKETQYF. CDR3 coding DNA: TGCAGCGCACTCGGGAGTAAGGAGACCCAGTACTTC.

This clonotype was picked up a small number of times. The chain joins TRBV7-2 to TRBJ1-6, with 8 nucleotides matching TRBD1. From germline, CDR1 is SGHTA and CDR2 FQGNSA. V was pared by 3 bases and J by 6 bases, with 4 bases of the junction left unmatched. The CDR3 sequence is 15 residues long. The CDR3 DNA is TGTGCCAGCAGCTTGCGACAGGGGATTAATTCACCCCTCCACTTT. Protein sequence: CASSLRQGINSPLHF.

The J gene is TRBJ2-3, the V gene TRBV7-9; TRBD1 or TRBD2 may be the D gene (5 bases each). V was shortened by 5 bases and J by 0 bases, with 12 bases between the two germline ends. The CDR3 runs to 15 residues. Germline CDR1 reads SEHNR; CDR2 reads FQNEAQ (reference sequence). The CDR3 nucleotides are TGTGCCAGCAGCCCAGGGACGTCTAGCACAGATACGCAGTATTTT. Amino acid sequence: CASSPGTSSTDTQYF.

This clonotype showed up just a few times. The chain carries TRBV20-1 and TRBJ1-1; TRBD1 might be the D (6 bases). CDR3 size: 12 residues. V lost 6 bases to trimming and J lost 0 bases, with 8 bases between them. Germline CDR1 and CDR2: DFQATT and SNEGSKA (reference sequence). The CDR3 nucleotides read TGCAGTGCCACAGGGATGAACACTGAAGCTTTCTTT. Translation: CSATGMNTEAFF.

V is TRBV7-9 and J is TRBJ2-1; possibly TRBD1 for D (6 bases). The CDR3 loop spans 16 amino acids. From germline, CDR1 is SEHNR and CDR2 FQNEAQ (reference sequence). V lost 5 bases to trimming and J lost 7 bases, with 21 bases between them. The chain's CDR3 is CASSLANRAGENEQFF. The CDR3 DNA follows: TGTGCCAGCAGCCTTGCAAACAGGGCCGGGGAGAATGAGCAGTTCTTC.

J is TRBJ2-1 and V is TRBV5-1; 11 nucleotides line up with TRBD2. V dropped 2 bases and J dropped 12; count of bases not matched to a gene: 16. The CDR3 spans 17 residues. CDR1 SGHRS and CDR2 YFSETQ come from the germline V gene. The CDR3: CASSFSGLAGLPRVQFF. CDR3 DNA: TGCGCCAGCAGCTTCTCTGGACTAGCGGGCCTTCCTAGGGTGCAGTTCTTC. Together with reference TRBV5-1 and TRBJ2-1, the CDR3 gives the full variable domain: KAGVTQTPRYLIKTRGQQVTLSCSPISGHRSVSWYQQTPGQGLQFLFEYFSETQRNKGNFPGRFSGRQFSNSRSEMNVSTLELGDSALYLCASSFSGLAGLPRVQFFGPGTRLTVL.

The chain couples TRBV10-3 to TRBJ1-3, with D unclear. This CDR3 is built from 11 residues. Germline CDR1 is ENHRY and CDR2 is SYGVKD. The V gene lost 5 bases and the J gene lost 1 base, with 0 bases spanning the gap. In nucleotides, the CDR3 is TGTGCCATCAGTTCTGGAAACACCATATATTTT. It codes for CAISSGNTIYF.

This clonotype was counted a few times. V gene TRBV29-1 combines with J gene TRBJ2-1; D might be TRBD1 or TRBD2, each matching 5 bases. Trimming shortened V by 0 bases and J by 8 bases, and 20 bases separated the two germline ends. Looked up from germline, CDR1 is SQVTM and CDR2 is ANQGSEA. The CDR3 length is 16 residues. This CDR3 reads CSVEDRLGASSDEQFF. CDR3 DNA sequence: TGCAGCGTTGAAGATCGTCTTGGGGCTAGCAGCGATGAGCAGTTCTTC.

The rearrangement joins TRBV5-1 to TRBJ1-6; D ambiguous. V was cut by 0 bases and J by 5 bases, with 12 bases left in between. The V gene's germline CDR1 is SGHRS and CDR2 YFSETQ. The CDR3 runs 16 residues. CDR3: CASSLGSSGNNSPLHF. The DNA of the CDR3 is TGCGCCAGCAGCTTGGGCTCCTCGGGAAATAATTCACCCCTCCACTTT.

This sequence joins TRBV10-3 and TRBJ2-1, with 9 bases lining up with TRBD1. CDR1 is ENHRY and CDR2 is SYGVKD in the germline V gene. The CDR3 sequence is 15 residues long. V dropped 4 bases and J dropped 5; count of bases not matched to a gene: 6. The chain's CDR3 is CAISAKGTGHNEQFF. The CDR3 DNA is TGTGCCATCAGTGCGAAGGGGACAGGGCACAATGAGCAGTTCTTC.

This clonotype showed up just a few times. The J gene is TRBJ2-6, the V gene TRBV6-5; D might be TRBD1 or TRBD2, each matching 5 bases. The CDR3 is made up of 16 amino acids. Between the trimmed V and J ends, which lost 3 bases and 1 base, there was a span of 10 bases. Germline V gene lookup returns CDR1 MNHEY and CDR2 SVGAGI. The DNA of the CDR3 is TGTGCCAGCAGTTATAGGGGAGCATCTGGGGCCAACGTCCTGACTTTC. Translation gives CASSYRGASGANVLTF.

This clonotype was seen a few times. The chain has TRBV19 and TRBJ1-1; 9 positions agree with TRBD1. This CDR3 contains 12 residues. CDR1 and CDR2 from the germline V gene are LNHDA and SQIVND (reference sequence). The V and J ends lost 6 bases and 8 bases, in that order; junction bases with no gene match: 4. The CDR3 here is CASRGDRVEAFF. In DNA form, the CDR3 reads TGTGCCAGTAGAGGGGACAGGGTCGAAGCTTTCTTT.

The chain uses TRBV5-1 and TRBJ2-7; 8 bases match TRBD2. V gave up 4 bases and J gave up 4 bases; unmatched junction bases: 13. Per the germline V gene, CDR1 is SGHRS and CDR2 is YFSETQ. The CDR3 spans 16 residues. CDR3 DNA: TGCGCCAGCAGCCCTCGGGGGGGCAGGGATAGGTACGAGCAGTACTTC. Translated, it gives CASSPRGGRDRYEQYF.

This chain joins TRBV5-1 and TRBJ2-2; the D is unclear. Between the trimmed V and J ends, which lost 4 bases and 0 bases, there was a span of 10 bases. This CDR3 spans 15 amino acids. The germline V gene encodes CDR1 SGHRS and CDR2 YFSETQ. CDR3 protein: CASSRLNSNTGELFF. The CDR3 DNA is TGCGCCAGCAGCCGACTGAATTCGAACACCGGGGAGCTGTTTTTT.

This clonotype occurred a few times. The chain is built from TRBV6-1 and TRBJ2-3; perhaps TRBD2 as D (5 bases). The V and J ends lost 10 bases and 1 base respectively, with 15 bases between them. CDR1 is MNHNS, CDR2 SASEGT, per germline. The CDR3 has 14 amino acids. The CDR3 DNA reads as TGTGCCACTCATGGCCGCGGGCGCACAGATACGCAGTATTTT. The encoded protein is CATHGRGRTDTQYF.

This chain uses TRBV20-1 with TRBJ2-5, with a possible D match to TRBD2 (5 bases). Germline V lookup: CDR1 DFQATT, CDR2 SNEGSKA (reference sequence). Trimming shortened V by 6 bases and J by 5 bases, and 22 bases separated the two germline ends. The CDR3 covers 15 residues. The CDR3 spells CSAPRGSGSGETQYF. CDR3 nucleotide sequence: TGCAGTGCCCCCCGCGGGTCCGGGTCGGGGGAGACCCAGTACTTC.

This clonotype has more than one count but fewer than ten. The J gene is TRBJ2-3, the V gene TRBV27; D unresolved. V was cut by 4 bases and J by 5 bases, with 10 bases left in between. Germline values: CDR1 MNHEY, CDR2 SMNVEV (reference sequence). The CDR3 has 13 amino acids. In DNA form, the CDR3 reads TGTGCCAGCAGTTCCCAGATGGGAGATACGCAGTATTTT. This translates into CASSSQMGDTQYF.

Remarks on this clonotype: Germline is not matched at one junction end, which may reflect a read error. The V gene is TRBV27, the J gene TRBJ2-4; D gene uncertain. This CDR3 is 13 amino acids long. Germline V gene lookup returns CDR1 MNHEY and CDR2 SMNVEV (reference sequence). In DNA, the CDR3 is TGTGCCAGCAGTTTATCCCTGACCGCATATCCACACTTC. This codes for CASSLSLTAYPHF.

This clonotype was counted a few times. The J gene is TRBJ2-3, the V gene TRBV5-1, with D possibly TRBD1 on 6 matching bases. The CDR3 extends over 16 amino acids. Germline CDR1 is SGHRS and CDR2 is YFSETQ. The germline V and J ends were trimmed by 1 base and 2 bases, with 14 bases remaining between them. The CDR3: CASSLSQGPPTDTQYF. The CDR3 DNA reads TGCGCCAGCAGCTTGTCGCAGGGGCCGCCCACAGATACGCAGTATTTT.

V usage is TRBV9 and J usage is TRBJ2-5; a weak D match, TRBD2 (5 bases). This CDR3 spans 14 amino acids. The germline gives CDR1 SGDLS, CDR2 YYNGEE. V was shortened by 3 bases and J by 0 bases, with 9 bases between the two germline ends. CDR3 region: CASSARTYQETQYF. Here the CDR3 DNA reads TGTGCCAGCAGCGCCCGGACTTACCAAGAGACCCAGTACTTC.

V is TRBV7-8 and J is TRBJ2-7; 7 bases line up with TRBD2. The CDR3 sequence is 16 residues long. V shed 5 bases, J shed 3 bases, and the junction held 13 bases outside the gene matches. The germline CDR1 and CDR2 sequences are SGHVS and FQNEAQ. CDR3 loop: CASSKLWAGEHYEQYF. The DNA of the CDR3 is TGTGCCAGCAGCAAACTTTGGGCGGGGGAGCACTACGAGCAGTACTTC. The complete variable domain, with remaining parts taken from reference TRBV7-8 and TRBJ2-7, reads GAGVSQSPRYKVAKRGQDVALRCDPISGHVSLFWYQQALGQGPEFLTYFQNEAQLDKSGLPSDRFFAERPEGSVSTLKIQRTQQEDSAVYLCASSKLWAGEHYEQYFGPGTRLTVT.

The chain employs TRBV9 and TRBJ2-2; TRBD2 might be the D (5 bases). Trimming took 4 bases from V and 4 from J, leaving 11 bases between them. CDR1 is SGDLS and CDR2 is YYNGEE in the germline V gene. The CDR3 has 14 residues. The CDR3 DNA is TGTGCCAGCAGCCGCCGGGGTACCACCGGGGAGCTGTTTTTT. Translating it yields CASSRRGTTGELFF.

This clonotype was observed a handful of times. The chain links TRBV5-6 to TRBJ2-1, with D perhaps TRBD2 (6 bases). CDR1 is SGHDT, CDR2 YYEEEE, per germline. Between the trimmed V and J ends, which lost 3 bases and 10 bases, there was a span of 17 bases. This CDR3 is 14 amino acids long. CDR3 residues: CASSSGTHAGEQFF. The CDR3 bases are TGTGCCAGCAGCTCCGGGACCCACGCGGGAGAGCAGTTCTTC. The full variable domain, in which reference TRBV5-6 and TRBJ2-1 provide the parts outside the CDR3, is DAGVTQSPTHLIKTRGQQVTLRCSPKSGHDTVSWYQQALGQGPQFIFQYYEEEERQRGNFPDRFSGHQFPNYSSELNVNALLLGDSALYLCASSSGTHAGEQFFGPGTRLTVL.

There are a few counts of this clonotype. V usage is TRBV20-1 and J usage is TRBJ2-3; a weak D match, TRBD2 (5 bases). The CDR3 is made up of 13 amino acids. V was cut by 7 bases and J by 4 bases, with 15 bases left in between. The germline V gene encodes CDR1 DFQATT and CDR2 SNEGSKA (reference sequence). CDR3 DNA: TGCAGTGGCTCATCCGGGGTGGCAGATACGCAGTATTTT. It codes for CSGSSGVADTQYF.

This rearrangement joins TRBV20-1 to TRBJ2-3; D is ambiguous. CDR1 and CDR2 (germline): DFQATT, SNEGSKA (reference sequence). CDR3 size: 12 residues. V lost 3 bases, J lost 4 bases, and 8 bases lay in between. The CDR3 loop is CSASWVADTQYF. CDR3 sequence (DNA): TGCAGTGCTAGTTGGGTAGCAGATACGCAGTATTTT.

The rearrangement joins TRBV28 to TRBJ2-3; D is unresolved. Trimming left V 11 bases short and J 1 base short, with 7 bases between. Germline V CDR1 and CDR2: MDHEN, SYDVKM. This CDR3 spans 11 amino acids. This chain's CDR3 is CACKRTDTQYF. The CDR3 coding sequence is TGTGCCTGCAAACGCACAGATACGCAGTATTTT.

The rearrangement links TRBV20-1 to TRBJ2-1, with 8 bases aligning to TRBD2. The germline gives CDR1 DFQATT, CDR2 SNEGSKA (reference sequence). V was clipped by 2 bases and J by 0 bases; unmatched bases: 12. CDR3 length equals 18 residues. The CDR3 loop reads CSARQRPSGRSSYNEQFF. CDR3 nucleotides: TGCAGTGCTAGACAAAGACCTAGCGGGCGGAGCTCCTACAATGAGCAGTTCTTC.